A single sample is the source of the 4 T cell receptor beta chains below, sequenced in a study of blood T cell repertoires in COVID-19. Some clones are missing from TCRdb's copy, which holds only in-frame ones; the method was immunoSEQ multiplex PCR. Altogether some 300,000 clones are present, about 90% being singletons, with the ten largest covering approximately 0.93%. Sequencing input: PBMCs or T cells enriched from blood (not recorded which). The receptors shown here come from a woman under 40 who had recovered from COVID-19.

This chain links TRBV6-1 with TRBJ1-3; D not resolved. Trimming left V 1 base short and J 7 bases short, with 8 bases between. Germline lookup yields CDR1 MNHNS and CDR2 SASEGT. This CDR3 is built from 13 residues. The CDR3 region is CASSEGGRNTIYF. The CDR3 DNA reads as TGTGCCAGCAGTGAAGGAGGGCGTAACACCATATATTTT.

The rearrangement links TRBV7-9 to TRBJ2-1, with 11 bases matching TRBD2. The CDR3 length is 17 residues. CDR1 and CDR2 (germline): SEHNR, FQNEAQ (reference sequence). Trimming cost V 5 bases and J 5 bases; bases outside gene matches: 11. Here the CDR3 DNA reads TGTGCCAGCAGCACATCTAGCGGGGGGACTAAGAACAATGAGCAGTTCTTC. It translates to CASSTSSGGTKNNEQFF.

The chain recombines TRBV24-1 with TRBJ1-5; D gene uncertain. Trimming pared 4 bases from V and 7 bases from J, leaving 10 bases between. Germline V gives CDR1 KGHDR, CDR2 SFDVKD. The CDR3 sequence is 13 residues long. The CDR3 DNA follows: TGTGCCACCAGTGACCGAGGAGGGCAGCCCCAGCATTTT. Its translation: CATSDRGGQPQHF.

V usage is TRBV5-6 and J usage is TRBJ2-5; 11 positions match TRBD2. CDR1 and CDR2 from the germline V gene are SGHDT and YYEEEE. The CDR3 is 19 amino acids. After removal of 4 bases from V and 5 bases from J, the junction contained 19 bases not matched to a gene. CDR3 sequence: CASSGNVELAGDLMETQYF. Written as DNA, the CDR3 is TGTGCCAGCAGCGGTAACGTTGAACTAGCGGGGGATCTCATGGAGACCCAGTACTTC.